The 22 T cell receptor beta chains below all came from one sample that was sequenced in a study of T cells in Graves' hyperthyroidism and ophthalmopathy. Amplified regions were TCR beta CDR3 sequences from RNA transcripts. A first-round RT-PCR of the TCR CDR3 used the HTBI primer set. MiXCR, applied by TCRdb to the multiplex PCR reads, yields one record per CDR3 protein. The repertoire holds approximately 640,000 distinct CDR3 sequences, with under 20% as singletons. Sequenced material: blood. The receptors come from a woman between 25 and 40 years old with Graves' hyperthyroidism.

This clonotype was observed many times. The V call is TRBV12-3 or TRBV12-4, the J call TRBJ1-2; D uncertain. This CDR3 spans 13 amino acids. Trimming shortened V by 5 bases and J by 8 bases, and 15 bases separated the two germline ends. CDR3 coding DNA: TGTGCCAGCAGTCCTCAAACATGGCTGGGCTACACCTTC. Protein product: CASSPQTWLGYTF.

The rearrangement joins TRBV29-1 to TRBJ2-1, with a tentative D call TRBD1 (5 bases). The germline V gene encodes CDR1 SQVTM and CDR2 ANQGSEA. Between the trimmed V and J ends, which lost 1 base and 0 bases, there was a span of 16 bases. This CDR3 has 17 amino acids. CDR3 coding DNA: TGCAGCGTTGAAGGTTCCCAAGACAGAAGCTCCTACAATGAGCAGTTCTTC. Residues: CSVEGSQDRSSYNEQFF.

This chain links TRBV29-1 with TRBJ2-2; 7 nucleotides match TRBD1. The CDR3 is made up of 13 amino acids. The V gene end was trimmed by 6 bases and the J gene end by 6 bases; junction bases not matched to a gene: 7. Germline V gene sequence: CDR1 SQVTM, CDR2 ANQGSEA. This CDR3 reads CSVDRSPSGELFF. DNA for the CDR3: TGCAGCGTGGACAGGTCCCCTTCCGGGGAGCTGTTTTTT.

This clonotype was observed a handful of times. The chain is built from TRBV7-6 and TRBJ1-1, with a possible D match to TRBD1 (5 bases). The CDR3 sequence is 12 residues long. Per the germline V gene, CDR1 is SGHVS and CDR2 is FNYEAQ. The germline V and J ends were trimmed by 8 bases and 2 bases, with 9 bases remaining between them. CDR3 residues: CASGTGNTEAFF. CDR3 DNA sequence: TGTGCCAGCGGCACAGGAAACACTGAAGCTTTCTTT.

V gene TRBV25-1 combines with J gene TRBJ2-5; 8 bases agree with TRBD1. The germline CDR1 and CDR2 sequences are MGHDK and SYGVNS. V dropped 2 bases and J dropped 4; count of bases not matched to a gene: 6. The CDR3 is 15 residues long. The DNA for the CDR3 is TGTGCCAGCAGTGAAAGTGGGACAGGTCTAGAGACCCAGTACTTC. Protein sequence: CASSESGTGLETQYF.

This clonotype was counted at least ten times. V and J are TRBV3-1 and TRBJ2-7; D could derive from TRBD1 or TRBD2 (5 bases each). CDR3 length: 14 amino acids. CDR1 is LGHDT and CDR2 is YNNKEL in the germline V gene (reference sequence). V gave up 4 bases and J gave up 2 bases, with 12 bases separating them. The CDR3 sequence is CASSRKVGAYEQYF. CDR3 nucleotide sequence: TGTGCCAGCAGCCGTAAGGTGGGGGCCTACGAGCAGTACTTC.

Turning to this clonotype: A single base separates this from a much larger clone, so it may be a read error. V and J are TRBV14 and TRBJ2-1; 8 nucleotides match TRBD1. This CDR3 contains 13 residues. The germline V gene encodes CDR1 SGHDN and CDR2 FVKESK. The CDR3 nucleotides are TGTGCCAGCAGCCAATTCCCGGGACAGGAGCAGCTCTTC. Protein product: CASSQFPGQEQLF.

This clonotype was counted a single time. The chain joins TRBV4-1 to TRBJ1-1; D is perhaps TRBD1 (6 bases). Deletions cut 0 bases from V and 2 bases from J, with 10 bases between. CDR1 is MGHRA, CDR2 YSYEKL, per germline. CDR3 size: 15 residues. Here the CDR3 DNA reads TGCGCCAGCAGCCAAGAAGGGGGTATAAACACTGAAGCTTTCTTT. It is translated as CASSQEGGINTEAFF.

This clonotype was counted many times. CDR3 DNA: TGTGCCAGCAGCCGGTGGGACAGTCGCACAGATACGCAGTATTTT. Translating it yields CASSRWDSRTDTQYF. The rearrangement links TRBV12-3 or TRBV12-4 to TRBJ2-3, with 7 bases that match TRBD1. CDR3 length: 15 residues. Unmatched junction bases numbered 7, after V lost 6 bases and J lost 1 base.

This clonotype has ten or more counts. This rearrangement joins TRBV20-1 to TRBJ2-2; 9 bases line up with TRBD2. V was clipped by 6 bases and J by 3 bases; unmatched bases: 2. CDR3 length equals 13 residues. In germline, CDR1 is DFQATT, CDR2 SNEGSKA (reference sequence). CDR3 coding DNA: TGCAGTGCGCGGGAGGGCTACACCGGGGAGCTGTTTTTT. Translated, it gives CSAREGYTGELFF.

This clonotype occurred many times. The rearrangement joins TRBV20-1 to TRBJ2-1; the match to TRBD2 covers 10 bases. The V segment lost 6 bases and the J segment 1 base; nucleotides outside the gene matches: 3. Per germline, CDR1 DFQATT and CDR2 SNEGSKA (reference sequence). CDR3 length equals 14 residues. Here the CDR3 DNA reads TGCAGTGCCCCTAGCGGGAGATCCTACAATGAGCAGTTCTTC. Translation: CSAPSGRSYNEQFF.

This clonotype was detected ten times or more. The rearrangement uses TRBV4-2 and TRBJ1-3; the D is unclear. Per the germline V gene, CDR1 is LGHNA and CDR2 is YNFKEQ. The length of the CDR3 is 16 residues. V dropped 0 bases and J dropped 2 bases, with 11 bases sitting between them. The CDR3 coding sequence is TGTGCCAGCAGCCAAGATAACCCCCTTGCTGGAAACACCATATATTTT. It specifies CASSQDNPLAGNTIYF.

This clonotype was observed at least ten times. This rearrangement joins TRBV6-1 to TRBJ1-1; tentatively, D is TRBD1 (5 bases). Germline CDR1 reads MNHNS; CDR2 reads SASEGT. This CDR3 comprises 11 residues. The V end lost 6 bases, the J end lost 9 bases, and 11 bases lay between the germline ends. The CDR3 DNA is TGTGCCAGCAGGGACAAGATACAAGCTTTCTTT. Protein: CASRDKIQAFF.

This clonotype was counted at least ten times. The rearrangement uses TRBV20-1 and TRBJ2-5; the match to TRBD2 covers 11 bases. This CDR3 is 16 amino acids long. Germline values: CDR1 DFQATT, CDR2 SNEGSKA (reference sequence). V lost 1 base to trimming and J lost 5 bases; unmatched junction nucleotides: 9. The CDR3 DNA follows: TGCAGTGCTAGAGCCCTAGCGGGAGGAGCAAGGGAGACCCAGTACTTC. Translating it yields CSARALAGGARETQYF.

The J gene is TRBJ1-4, the V gene TRBV7-9; TRBD1 matches at 9 bases. Germline V gene sequence: CDR1 SEHNR, CDR2 FQNEAQ (reference sequence). After removal of 3 bases from V and 7 bases from J, the junction contained 15 bases not matched to a gene. CDR3 length: 18 amino acids. The CDR3 loop is CASSLGGYRGRLFEKLFF. The DNA of the CDR3 is TGTGCCAGCAGCTTGGGTGGATACAGGGGGCGCCTCTTTGAAAAACTGTTTTTT.

This clonotype came up many times. V is TRBV6-1 and J is TRBJ2-2, with D unclear. This CDR3 comprises 14 residues. Germline CDR1 is MNHNS and CDR2 is SASEGT. Trimming removed 4 bases at V and 2 bases at J, with 8 bases between. The CDR3: CASSAGDNTGELFF. The CDR3 bases are TGTGCCAGCAGTGCAGGAGACAACACCGGGGAGCTGTTTTTT.

At least ten counts were recorded for this clonotype. The rearrangement links TRBV18 to TRBJ2-1; tentative D call: TRBD2 (5 bases). Germline CDR1 is KGHSH and CDR2 is LQKENI. The CDR3 runs to 14 residues. V was pared by 3 bases and J by 3 bases, with 9 bases between. This chain's CDR3 is CASSPRGLYNEQFF. The CDR3 DNA reads TGTGCCAGCTCACCCCGCGGGCTCTACAATGAGCAGTTCTTC.

The sample holds many counts of this clonotype. In DNA form, the CDR3 reads TGTGCCAGCAGCCAAGTTAGGGGGATCATCTACGAGCAGTACTTC. It is translated as CASSQVRGIIYEQYF. The gene calls are TRBV3-1 and TRBJ2-7; TRBD1 might be the D (6 bases). The V gene's germline CDR1 is LGHDT and CDR2 YNNKEL (reference sequence). CDR3 length: 15 residues. The V and J ends lost 1 base and 3 bases respectively, with 13 bases between them.

In its sample, this clonotype was seen many times. The chain couples TRBV11-2 to TRBJ2-3; TRBD1 might be the D (6 bases). CDR1 and CDR2 (germline): SGHAT, FQNNGV. V was trimmed by 3 bases and J by 2 bases, leaving 12 bases between them. The CDR3 sequence is 15 residues long. CDR3 loop: CASSFTGNPTDTQYF. In DNA form, the CDR3 reads TGTGCCAGCAGCTTTACAGGGAACCCCACAGATACGCAGTATTTT.

This clonotype was counted a few times. V and J are TRBV18 and TRBJ2-1; perhaps TRBD1 as D (5 bases). V was shortened by 1 base and J by 10 bases, with 11 bases between the two germline ends. CDR1 KGHSH and CDR2 LQKENI come from the germline V gene. The CDR3 loop spans 13 amino acids. The CDR3 loop is CASSPRWGREQFF. The CDR3 DNA is TGTGCCAGCTCACCACGGTGGGGCAGGGAGCAGTTCTTC.

This clonotype was detected only a few times. The chain has TRBV5-1 and TRBJ1-1, with 7 bases lining up with TRBD1. The V segment lost 0 bases and the J segment 5 bases; nucleotides outside the gene matches: 1. From germline, CDR1 is SGHRS and CDR2 YFSETQ. This CDR3 has 13 amino acids. The CDR3 DNA sequence: TGCGCCAGCAGCTTGGCGGGACAGACTGAAGCTTTCTTT. This gives the protein CASSLAGQTEAFF.

The CDR3 DNA sequence: TGTGCCAGCAGCGTCGGGACAACTAATGAAAAACTGTTTTTT. This sequence encodes CASSVGTTNEKLFF. The chain couples TRBV9 to TRBJ1-4; D unclear. Germline CDR1 SGDLS, CDR2 YYNGEE. Between the trimmed V and J ends, which lost 2 bases and 0 bases, there was a span of 5 bases. CDR3 length equals 14 residues.